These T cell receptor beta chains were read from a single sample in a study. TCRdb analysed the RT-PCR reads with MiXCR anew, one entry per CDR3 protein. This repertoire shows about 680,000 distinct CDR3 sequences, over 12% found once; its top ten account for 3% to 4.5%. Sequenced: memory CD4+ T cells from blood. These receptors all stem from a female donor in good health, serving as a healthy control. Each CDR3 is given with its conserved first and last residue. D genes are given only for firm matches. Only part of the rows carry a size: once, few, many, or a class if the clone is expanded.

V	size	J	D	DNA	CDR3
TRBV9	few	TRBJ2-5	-	TGTGCCAGCAGCGTAGAGCCTAGCCACCAAGAGACCCAGTACTTC	CASSVEPSHQETQYF
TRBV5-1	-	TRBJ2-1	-	TGCGCCAGCAGCTTGAGGGGCGGGCATAATGAGCAGTTCTTC	CASSLRGGHNEQFF
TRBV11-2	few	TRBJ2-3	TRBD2	TGTGCCAGCAGCTTATATGGCGGGAGTAGCACAGATACGCAGTATTTT	CASSLYGGSSTDTQYF
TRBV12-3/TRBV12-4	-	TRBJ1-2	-	TGTGCCAGCAGTTCGGAGGTGGTTAACTATGGCTACACCTTC	CASSSEVVNYGYTF
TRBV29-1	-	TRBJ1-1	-	TGCAGCGTTGGGAGAGTGAACACTGAAGCTTTCTTT	CSVGRVNTEAFF
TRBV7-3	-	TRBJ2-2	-	TGTGCCAGCAGCTCCGACGGGCCCGGGGAGCTGTTTTTT	CASSSDGPGELFF
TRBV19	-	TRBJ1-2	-	TGTGCCAGTAGTCCCTACTCGACAGCAACCTCTGGCTACACCTTC	CASSPYSTATSGYTF
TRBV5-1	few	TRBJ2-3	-	TGCGCCAGCAGCTTGCTGGGCGGGACGGCAGATACGCAGTATTTT	CASSLLGGTADTQYF
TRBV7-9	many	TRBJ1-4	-	TGTGCCAGCAGCGTAGGGGCCTCCGGTAATGAAAAACTGTTTTTT	CASSVGASGNEKLFF
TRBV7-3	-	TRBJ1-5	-	TGTGCCAGCAGCTTGGGGGGAGACAGAGATCAGCCCCAGCATTTT	CASSLGGDRDQPQHF
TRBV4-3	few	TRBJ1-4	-	TGCGCCAGCAGCCAGGACAGAGTTAATGAAAAACTGTTTTTT	CASSQDRVNEKLFF
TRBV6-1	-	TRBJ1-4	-	TGTGCCAGCAGTGAAGCCCAAGGACAGCTTAATGAAAAACTGTTTTTT	CASSEAQGQLNEKLFF
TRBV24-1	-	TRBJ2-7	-	TGTGCCACCAGTGATGAGAAACACGAGCAGTACTTC	CATSDEKHEQYF
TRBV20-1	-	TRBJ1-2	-	TGCAGTGCTAGAGATAGGGTGACGGGAGACTATGGCTACACCTTC	CSARDRVTGDYGYTF
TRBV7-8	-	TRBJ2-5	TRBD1	TGTGCCAGCAGCCGGCGAGGGGGCGGGGAGACCCAGTACTTC	CASSRRGGGETQYF
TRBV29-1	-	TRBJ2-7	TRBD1	TGCAGCGCACAACCGACAGGGGGGGGCACCTACGAGCAGTACTTC	CSAQPTGGGTYEQYF
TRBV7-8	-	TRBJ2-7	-	TGTGCCAGCAGCTTAGTGGTGAGCTCCTACGAGCAGTACTTC	CASSLVVSSYEQYF
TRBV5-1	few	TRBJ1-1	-	TGCGCCAGCAGTCCTACTCCGGGGGACACTGAAGCTTTCTTT	CASSPTPGDTEAFF
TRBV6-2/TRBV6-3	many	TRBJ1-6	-	TGTGCCAGCAGGAGGGACGTATCACCCCTCCACTTT	CASRRDVSPLHF
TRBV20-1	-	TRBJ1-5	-	TGCAGTGCTCCCGGGGGTCCCGGACTTAATCAGCCCCAGCATTTT	CSAPGGPGLNQPQHF
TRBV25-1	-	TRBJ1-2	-	TGTGCCAGCAGTGAGGCAGGGTTTTCCGATGGCTACACCTTC	CASSEAGFSDGYTF
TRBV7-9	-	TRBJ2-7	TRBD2	TGTGCCAGCAGCTTACTAGCGGCTAAGGGCTCCGAGCAGTACTTC	CASSLLAAKGSEQYF
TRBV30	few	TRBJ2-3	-	TGTGCCTGGAGCCCCGGGGCGAACCGTCTCCTTGAGCAGTATTTT	CAWSPGANRLLEQYF
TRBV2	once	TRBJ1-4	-	TGTGCCAGCAGTGAATCGGGGGTTGAGGTTGAAAAACTGTTTTTT	CASSESGVEVEKLFF
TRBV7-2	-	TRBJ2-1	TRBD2	TGTGCCAGCAGTCAAACTAGCGCCAATCAGTTCTTC	CASSQTSANQFF
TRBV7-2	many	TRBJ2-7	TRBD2	TGTGCCAGCAGCTTGACTAGCGGGAACCTCTACGAGCAGTACTTC	CASSLTSGNLYEQYF
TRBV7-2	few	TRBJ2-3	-	TGTGCCAGCAGCCGTTCAATCAGGGTGCACACAGATACGCAGTATTTT	CASSRSIRVHTDTQYF
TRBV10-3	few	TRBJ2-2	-	TGTGCCATCAGTGAGCACGCGGGCACCGGGGAGCTGTTTTTT	CAISEHAGTGELFF
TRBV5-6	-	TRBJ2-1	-	TGTGCCAGCAGCCCCCCGGGACTTTTTGCAAGTGAGCAGTTCTTC	CASSPPGLFASEQFF
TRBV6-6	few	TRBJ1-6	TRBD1	TGTGCCAGCAGTTACCACAGGGGCGGAGGAGTTAATTCACCCCTCCACTTT	CASSYHRGGGVNSPLHF
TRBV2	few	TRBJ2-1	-	TGTGCCAGCACCAGACTAGAGGATAGTTACTCCTACAATGAGCAGTTCTTC	CASTRLEDSYSYNEQFF
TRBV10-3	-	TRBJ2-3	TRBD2	TGTGCCATCAGTGAGGGCCCAGCGGGAGGGTTAAGCACAGATACGCTGTATTTT	CAISEGPAGGLSTDTLYF
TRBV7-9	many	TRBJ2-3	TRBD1	TGTGCCAGCAGCCTGGGACAGGGTCAAGATACGCAGTATTTT	CASSLGQGQDTQYF
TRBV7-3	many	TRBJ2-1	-	TGTGCCAGCAGCTTAGAATCGAGCTCCTACAATGAGCAGTTCTTC	CASSLESSSYNEQFF
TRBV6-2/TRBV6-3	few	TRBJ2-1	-	TGTGCCAGCACCGTGACTAGCTACAATGAGCAGTTCTTC	CASTVTSYNEQFF
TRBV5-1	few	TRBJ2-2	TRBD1	TGCGCCAGCAGCCAGGGGACAGCCGCGGCGGGGGAGCTGTTTTTT	CASSQGTAAAGELFF
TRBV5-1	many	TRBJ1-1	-	TGCGCCAGCAGCATGACTACAGACACTGAAGCTTTCTTT	CASSMTTDTEAFF
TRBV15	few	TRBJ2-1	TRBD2	TGTGCCACCAGCAGAGAATTAAGCGGGAGGGCCAGCTCCTACAATGAGCAGTTCTTC	CATSRELSGRASSYNEQFF
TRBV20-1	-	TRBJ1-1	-	TGCAGTGCTAGAGAACAGGGCGGGAACACTGAAGCTTTCTTT	CSAREQGGNTEAFF
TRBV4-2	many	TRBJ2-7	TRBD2	TGTGCCAGCAGCCCCAACCCGCGGGGGGGAACTAGTCCCTCCTACGAGCAGTACTTC	CASSPNPRGGTSPSYEQYF